This T cell receptor beta chain was sequenced during a study of cytomegalovirus exposure and HLA in healthy donors (dated by TCRdb to the late 2010s). Broadly, across the study: In an earlier analysis of 587 of the donors, 276 Gb of sequence data and 117 million unique TCR beta sequences from roughly 190 million T cells were reported. On average, around 200,000 unique TCR beta nucleotide sequences were sequenced per donor among about 400 genotyped donors of the cohort, with 15% to 20% of those sequences being non-productive. About 5 DR-DQ haplotypes were handled as single units for association and clustering, since linkage in the cohort was strong. Roughly 310 gigabases of sequencing data and approximately 84 million unique TCR sequences were included in an early release covering about 620 HLA-typed donors. Every repertoire in the discovery cohort had been generated on one and the same sequencing platform. High-throughput TCR immunosequencing, statistical association of individual TCRs with disease status, and machine learning were combined to predict cytomegalovirus infection status. Donor age, sex, ethnicity and CMV serostatus were compiled together with the repertoire data. A later analysis re-analyzed previously published TCR beta repertoires from roughly 690 donors and added high-resolution HLA genotyping to study TCR occurrence patterns. The genetic ancestry cluster associated with self-reported Caucasian donors included about 81% of the 398 genotyped donors. The study aimed to test whether signatures of past pathogen exposure could be identified by cataloging public T cell receptors. A separate validation cohort of some 130 different subjects was used in addition to the roughly 700-subject first cohort. To decide whether each TCR beta V gene segment behaved as functional or pseudogenic, an earlier analysis of some 600 of the donors relied on high-throughput TCR beta sequencing. Typing coverage differed by locus: A, B, C, DRB1 and DQB1 were typed in roughly 620-630 donors, DQA1 in 522, DPA1 in roughly 590, and DPB1 in just under 490. The later analysis used no new phenotypic data to find candidate immune exposures, relying instead on TCR beta sequences and their occurrence across donors. HLA typing included class I and class II loci at four-digit resolution. The study used immunosequencing to profile the T cell repertoires of approximately 630 subjects and linked those repertoires to cytomegalovirus serostatus. A later genetic analysis used genome-wide SNP genotypes for 398 of the 666 donors, treating that subset as a discovery cohort.

The cohort comprised some 680 healthy bone marrow donors. Cohort members were all nominally healthy when sampled, although unrecorded immune exposures were likely present. The donor tested CMV seropositive and was one of the 289 seropositive cohort members. Every donor gave a peripheral blood sample, and the peripheral blood mononuclear cells from that sample were used for TCR beta sequencing. Genomic DNA extraction from the blood cell samples was performed with the Qiagen DNeasy Blood Extraction Kit. Results the study describes overall, beyond this receptor: A cluster of highly shared sequence variants was judged likely to represent a technical artifact of the sequencing pipeline. Immune exposure information for the cohort was limited to CMV serostatus. In a later genetic analysis, a missense DCLRE1C variant was associated with V-gene and J-gene trimming of TCR beta chains, and the association was replicated in an independent cohort. According to a later analysis, most CMV-associated TCR beta chains appeared to be HLA-restricted, and the HLA associations seemed to be driven largely by CMV exposure. Compared with the 666-donor mean, donors in an Asian-associated ancestry cluster had fewer N-insertions in productive TCRs, according to a later genetic analysis. Across donors, most TCR sequences were observed very rarely, whereas some public TCRs were present in many individuals. Some IMGT-functional V segments, including TRBV6-2 and TRBV6-3, could not be told apart with the 87-base-pair reads, so those segments were excluded. Because counts were too low, seventeen rarely observed V segments, including chromosome 9 orphons, were excluded from the earlier analysis of several hundred of the donors. According to the authors, the approach could potentially be generalized to other disease states and immunological phenotypes. Three of the identified cytomegalovirus-associated TCR beta chains were confirmed in vitro to be specific for cytomegalovirus antigens. HLA typing was unavailable for some donors at each locus, so association tests used only the typed subset. Linkage disequilibrium might explain the correlated functional status among segregating V segments, but an unknown experimental factor could not be ruled out. Specific HLA alleles were associated with 16,951 TCR beta sequences at a false discovery rate of 0.05 in a later analysis. The classifier was reported to diagnose cytomegalovirus status with high specificity and sensitivity in both the original and validation cohorts. Assigning TCR associations to individual alleles was difficult when HLA alleles, especially DR and DQ, strongly co-occurred. A later analysis found that TCR association rates varied across HLA loci, with DRB1 alleles showing the most associated TCRs and HLA-C alleles the fewest. A further reported finding was that TCR beta sequences accurately predicted the HLA-A and HLA-B alleles for most subjects in the first cohort. In an earlier analysis of about 600 of the donors, most TCR beta V segments appeared in productive rearrangements about 87% or about 30% of the time, broadly matching IMGT annotations. The study gave a list of about 170 TCR beta chains associated with cytomegalovirus. This cohort had only TCR beta chains sequenced, and the lack of alpha or paired-chain data limited which features could be detected. Sequencing depth was assumed to be roughly uniform across donors in the presence/absence analyses, though that assumption may not hold. According to a later analysis, parvovirus B19, influenza, CMV and Epstein-Barr virus appeared linked to several top co-occurrence clusters. In a later analysis, HLA-associated TCR beta chains were found to be more clonally expanded and to have lower generation probabilities than equally common non-associated chains.

As to this clone: Its antigen is not yet known. Base qualities are not recorded, but no much larger clone differs from it by a single base.

Receptor libraries were prepared by the immunoSEQ multiplex PCR assay. A mixture of 60 forward primers for TCR Vbeta segments and 13 reverse primers for TCR Jbeta segments was used in the multiplex PCR. The CDR3 region of rearranged TCR beta genes was amplified from genomic DNA by a multiplex PCR assay. On the Illumina HiSeq System, the amplified TCR beta libraries were sequenced as 87-base-pair reads. Per the original workflow: A later analysis tallied roughly 78 million unique TCR beta chains across the 700 or so repertoires, and about 10 million of those chains were shared by two or more donors. A nearest-neighbor algorithm error-corrected the raw reads and collapsed the reads into unique sequences, merging closely related sequences to remove PCR and sequencing errors. CDR3 sequences were aligned to IMGT reference sequences to assign V, D and J gene segments. For a sequence to be retained, at least a six-nucleotide match to both a V gene segment and a J gene segment was required. A rearrangement counted as productive if the CDR3 had no stop codons and remained in frame with V and J, and every other rearrangement counted as non-productive. CDR3 was defined according to IMGT convention as the region running from the second conserved V-encoded cysteine to the conserved J-encoded phenylalanine. In an earlier analysis of around 540 of the donors, sequences lacking an unambiguous match to a single V gene segment were excluded. In an earlier analysis of more than 500 of the donors, a V segment was called functional when productive rearrangements were above 56.7%, and segregating when the standard deviation between donors exceeded 5%. To diagnose cytomegalovirus status from the catalog of TCR beta chain sequences, a statistical classification framework was built. A later analysis assigned V and J genes by comparing TCR nucleotide sequences with IMGT/GENE-DB human TR gene sequences. A later analysis assigned CDR3 sequences and most-parsimonious VDJ recombination scenarios with the TCRdist pipeline. In a later analysis, each TCR beta chain was defined by its CDR3 amino acid sequence together with its V-gene family, and reads lacking a unique V-gene family were excluded. As a way to deal with suspected cross-contamination and a sequencing artifact, a later analysis dropped roughly 600 nucleotide sequences that were highly shared and had low generation probability. In a later analysis, a clonal expansion index for each public chain was calculated from normalized within-repertoire ranks of inferred template counts. A later analysis computed generation probabilities with a VDJ recombination model fitted to out-of-frame rearrangements, and checked the results against IGoR. In a later analysis, TCR-TCR, TCR-HLA and TCR-CMV co-occurrence was scored with hypergeometric tests, and a repertoire-size bias correction was applied to TCR pairs. A later analysis estimated false discovery rates by permuting HLA or CMV assignments 20 times. In a later analysis, co-occurring TCRs were grouped with DBSCAN, and TCRdist sequence similarity was added when clustering was performed within HLA-allele-positive subsets. Repertoires with fewer than 30,000 or more than 120,000 public chains were left out of co-occurrence clustering, as were about 5 repertoires with anomalous nucleotide sharing. TCRdb mirrors the immuneACCESS table, restricted to in-frame sequences. Some clones are absent from its copies; in checked studies, under half trace to an unresolved V gene, and the reason for the others is unknown. The D gene and trimming were derived from the DNA, and the V and J assignments and clone size from that table. This sample holds over 100,000 clones; roughly 78% were observed only once. The ten largest clones take up about 3.3% of the sample.

CDR1 SNHLY and CDR2 FYNNEI are derived from the germline V gene. The CDR3 runs 14 amino acids, cysteine and phenylalanine included. Here the CDR3 DNA is all that survives: 42 bases in frame from base 1. V and J are trimmed by 3 bases and 8 bases, and the gene matches miss 3 bases of the junction. The TCR comes from a woman aged 30 to 39 in good health and CMV-seropositive. Sequenced input: PBMCs. The chain joins TRBV2 to TRBJ1-6; TRBD1 lines up with 8 middle nucleotides. The CDR3 region: CASSDQGADSPLHF. Here is the DNA: TGTGCCAGCAGTGATCAGGGGGCGGATTCACCCCTCCACTTT. Beyond the CDR3, the reference TRBV2 and TRBJ1-6 genes provide the residues; the full variable domain reads: EPEVTQTPSHQVTQMGQEVILRCVPISNHLYFYWYRQILGQKVEFLVSFYNNEISEKSEIFDDQFSVERPDGSNFTLKIRSTKLEDSAMYFCASSDQGADSPLHFGNGTRLTVT.